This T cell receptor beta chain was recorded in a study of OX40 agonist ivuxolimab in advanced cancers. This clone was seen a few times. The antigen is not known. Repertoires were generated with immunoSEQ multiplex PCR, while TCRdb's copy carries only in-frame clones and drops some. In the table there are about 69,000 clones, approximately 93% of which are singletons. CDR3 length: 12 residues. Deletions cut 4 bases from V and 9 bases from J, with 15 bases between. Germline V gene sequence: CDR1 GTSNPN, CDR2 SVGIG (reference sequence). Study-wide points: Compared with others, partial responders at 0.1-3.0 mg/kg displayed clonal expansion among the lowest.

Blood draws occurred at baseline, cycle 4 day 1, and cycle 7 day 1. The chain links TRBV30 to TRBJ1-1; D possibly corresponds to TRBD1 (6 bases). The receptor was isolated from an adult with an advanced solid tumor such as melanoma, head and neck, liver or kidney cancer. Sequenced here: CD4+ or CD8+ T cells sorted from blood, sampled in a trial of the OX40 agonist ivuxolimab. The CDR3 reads CAWIARGAKAFF. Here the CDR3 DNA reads TGTGCCTGGATTGCACGGGGGGCTAAAGCTTTCTTT.